This is a list of T cell receptor beta chains from one sample in a study of early T cells in non-severe SARS-CoV-2 infection. TCRdb recomputed calls from the 5' RACE reads with MiXCR, one row per CDR3 protein. Of about 69,000 distinct CDR3 sequences listed, over 9.5% are singletons. The sample consisted of whole blood, taken at baseline. The receptors here all came from an adult who was a healthcare worker with PCR-confirmed SARS-CoV-2 infection or an uninfected control (not recorded which). Both conserved end residues are part of each CDR3. D genes are given only for firm matches. Part of the rows lack a size; the others show once, few, many or a class for expanded clones.

cdr3_length,j_call,v_call,d_call,clone_size,cdr3_aa,cdr3_nt
14,TRBJ2-1,TRBV6-5,TRBD2,NA,CASEKRGGVNEQFF,TGTGCCAGCGAAAAGCGGGGGGGCGTAAATGAGCAGTTCTTC
15,TRBJ2-3,TRBV12-3/TRBV12-4,NA,many,CASHSSSSGTDTQYF,TGTGCCAGCCACTCGTCTAGCAGCGGCACAGATACGCAGTATTTT
17,TRBJ2-1,TRBV6-2/TRBV6-3,TRBD2,NA,CASRRTSGRGSYNEQFF,TGTGCCAGCAGACGAACTAGCGGGAGGGGCTCCTACAATGAGCAGTTCTTC
13,TRBJ2-7,TRBV12-3/TRBV12-4,TRBD2,many,CASSWGGIREQYF,TGTGCCAGCAGTTGGGGGGGGATACGCGAGCAGTACTTC
17,TRBJ2-1,TRBV6-5,NA,NA,CASSYVPAASSYNEQFF,TGTGCCAGCAGTTACGTCCCGGCGGCTAGCTCCTACAATGAGCAGTTCTTC
14,TRBJ2-7,TRBV12-3/TRBV12-4,NA,NA,CASTWWPGRYEQYF,TGTGCCAGCACCTGGTGGCCGGGACGCTACGAGCAGTACTTC
18,TRBJ2-1,TRBV20-1,TRBD2,few,CSATKTSGAGHRRDEQFF,TGCAGTGCCACGAAAACTAGCGGGGCCGGGCACCGCAGGGATGAGCAGTTCTTC
14,TRBJ2-2,TRBV29-1,TRBD1,NA,CSVEDRENTGELFF,TGCAGCGTTGAGGACAGGGAGAACACCGGGGAGCTGTTTTTT
16,TRBJ2-3,TRBV7-8,NA,NA,CASSPVSLLVVDTQYF,TGTGCCAGCAGCCCAGTATCGTTATTAGTGGTGGATACGCAGTATTTT
13,TRBJ2-7,TRBV18,NA,many,CASSPAADYEQYF,TGTGCCAGCTCACCGGCAGCGGATTACGAGCAGTACTTC
14,TRBJ2-7,TRBV7-2,NA,NA,CASSLSGVPYEQYF,TGTGCCAGCAGCTTGTCAGGGGTGCCCTACGAGCAGTACTTC
10,TRBJ2-3,TRBV7-9,NA,many,CASSGDTQYF,TGTGCCAGCAGTGGAGATACGCAGTATTTT
11,TRBJ1-1,TRBV3-1,NA,few,CASSLQTEAFF,TGTGCCAGCAGCCTCCAAACTGAAGCTTTCTTT
14,TRBJ2-2,TRBV2,TRBD2,many,CASDGLVPPGELFF,TGTGCCAGCGATGGACTAGTCCCTCCCGGGGAGCTGTTTTTT
13,TRBJ2-7,TRBV9,NA,few,CASSVSTRDEQYF,TGTGCCAGCAGCGTAAGTACCCGGGACGAGCAGTACTTC
15,TRBJ2-7,TRBV7-2,NA,many,CASSPDIRSYYEQYF,TGTGCCAGCAGCCCCGACATTCGGTCCTACTACGAGCAGTACTTC
20,TRBJ1-1,TRBV28,NA,few,CASSLLILRDSGDIGTEAFF,TGTGCCAGCAGTCTTCTCATCCTTAGAGATTCAGGGGATATTGGCACTGAAGCTTTCTTT
15,TRBJ2-3,TRBV6-2/TRBV6-3,TRBD2,few,CASSPAGGSTDTQYF,TGTGCCAGCAGTCCAGCGGGGGGGAGCACAGATACGCAGTATTTT
16,TRBJ2-5,TRBV3-1,TRBD1,few,CASSPPYRGDRETQYF,TGTGCCAGCAGCCCCCCGTACAGGGGAGATCGGGAGACCCAGTACTTC
17,TRBJ2-5,TRBV7-2,TRBD2,many,CASSSGTSGGSLRTQYF,TGTGCCAGCAGCTCCGGGACTAGCGGGGGGTCGCTCCGGACCCAGTACTTC
14,TRBJ2-7,TRBV7-3,TRBD2,few,CASSLTSGPYEQYF,TGTGCCAGCAGCTTGACTAGCGGACCCTACGAGCAGTACTTC
14,TRBJ1-5,TRBV3-1,NA,few,CASSQGRSNQPQHF,TGTGCCAGCAGCCAAGGGAGGAGCAATCAGCCCCAGCATTTT
16,TRBJ2-7,TRBV3-1,NA,few,CASSPTSRTRKNEQYF,TGTGCCAGCAGCCCTACGTCGCGGACCCGAAAGAACGAGCAGTACTTC
13,TRBJ1-1,TRBV5-1,NA,NA,CASSLGHATEAFF,TGCGCCAGCAGCTTGGGGCACGCAACTGAAGCTTTCTTT
14,TRBJ2-1,TRBV7-6,NA,many,CASSLAGGLDEQFF,TGTGCCAGCAGCTTAGCGGGGGGGCTCGATGAGCAGTTCTTC
15,TRBJ1-6,TRBV15,NA,many,CATSRVAEGSSPLHF,TGTGCCACCAGCAGAGTGGCAGAAGGGAGTTCACCCCTCCACTTT
15,TRBJ2-3,TRBV7-9,NA,few,CASSLNTGLMDTQYF,TGTGCCAGCAGCTTAAACACAGGGTTAATGGATACGCAGTATTTT
13,TRBJ1-1,TRBV4-1,NA,few,CASSQRQDTEAFF,TGCGCCAGCAGCCAACGACAGGACACTGAAGCTTTCTTT
17,TRBJ2-3,TRBV3-1,TRBD2,NA,CTSSQTQGLAGTDTQYF,TGTACCAGCAGCCAAACCCAGGGACTAGCAGGCACAGATACGCAGTATTTT
18,TRBJ2-5,TRBV4-1,TRBD2,few,CASSRMMIAGGRQETQYF,TGCGCCAGCAGCCGAATGATGATAGCGGGAGGGCGCCAAGAGACCCAGTACTTC
16,TRBJ1-4,TRBV14,TRBD1,NA,CASSQAGTGSNEKLFF,TGTGCCAGCAGCCAAGCCGGGACAGGGTCTAATGAAAAACTGTTTTTT
14,TRBJ2-7,TRBV5-4,NA,many,CASSPGTTSYEQYF,TGTGCCAGCAGCCCGGGTACAACCTCCTACGAGCAGTACTTC
14,TRBJ1-6,TRBV5-1,NA,few,CASSGQGGNSPLHF,TGCGCCAGCAGCGGGCAGGGAGGAAATTCACCCCTCCACTTT
14,TRBJ1-2,TRBV28,TRBD1,NA,CASSVPGQHYGYTF,TGTGCCAGCAGTGTGCCGGGACAGCACTATGGCTACACCTTC
14,TRBJ2-1,TRBV12-3/TRBV12-4,NA,many,CASTVMGRPGGQFF,TGTGCCAGCACCGTTATGGGACGCCCTGGGGGGCAGTTCTTC
15,TRBJ1-5,TRBV12-3/TRBV12-4,NA,NA,CASRETGSSNQPQHF,TGTGCCAGCAGAGAAACCGGGAGTAGCAATCAGCCCCAGCATTTT
11,TRBJ2-7,TRBV6-2/TRBV6-3,NA,few,CASSRAYEQYF,TGTGCCAGCAGTCGGGCTTACGAGCAGTACTTC
17,TRBJ2-1,TRBV7-6,TRBD2,NA,CASSLDPGGKYYNEQFF,TGTGCCAGCAGCTTAGACCCGGGGGGGAAATATTACAATGAGCAGTTCTTC
15,TRBJ2-1,TRBV5-4,TRBD2,many,CASSSGTSAGNEQFF,TGTGCCAGCAGCTCAGGGACTAGCGCCGGCAATGAGCAGTTCTTC
16,TRBJ2-3,TRBV20-1,TRBD2,many,CSALPVTSGSADTQYF,TGCAGTGCTCTGCCCGTGACTAGCGGGAGTGCAGATACGCAGTATTTT
15,TRBJ1-2,TRBV29-1,NA,few,CSVGGAGAGNYGYTF,TGCAGCGTCGGCGGGGCAGGGGCGGGAAACTATGGCTACACCTTC
12,TRBJ2-2,TRBV24-1,NA,NA,CATSSGAGELFF,TGTGCCACCAGCAGCGGCGCCGGGGAGCTGTTTTTT
16,TRBJ2-2,TRBV20-1,NA,few,CSARDFLRGENGELFF,TGCAGTGCTAGAGATTTTCTCAGGGGTGAAAACGGGGAGCTGTTTTTT
15,TRBJ2-5,TRBV5-1,NA,NA,CASSLAASYQETQYF,TGCGCCAGCAGCTTGGCGGCGTCGTACCAAGAGACCCAGTACTTC
14,TRBJ1-4,TRBV29-1,TRBD1,once,CSVEGTGSDEKLFF,TGCAGCGTTGAAGGGACAGGATCAGATGAAAAACTGTTTTTT
18,TRBJ1-2,TRBV14,NA,NA,CASSQSIGGQPAVYGYTF,TGTGCCAGCAGCCAGTCGATTGGGGGGCAGCCGGCTGTCTATGGCTACACCTTC
16,TRBJ2-5,TRBV4-2,NA,NA,CASSQDWQGFQETQYF,TGTGCCAGCAGCCAAGATTGGCAGGGGTTCCAAGAGACCCAGTACTTC
13,TRBJ2-2,TRBV4-2,NA,few,CAGSAEGTGELFF,TGTGCCGGATCGGCAGAGGGGACCGGGGAGCTGTTTTTT
11,TRBJ2-1,TRBV3-1,NA,many,CASSLLDEQFF,TGTGCCAGCAGTCTATTGGATGAGCAGTTCTTC
14,TRBJ1-6,TRBV9,NA,once,CASSQTGDNSPLHF,TGTGCCAGCAGCCAGACAGGAGATAATTCACCCCTCCACTTT
14,TRBJ2-1,TRBV7-9,TRBD1,NA,CASSLQTGSNEQFF,TGTGCCAGCAGCCTCCAGACAGGGAGCAATGAGCAGTTCTTC
12,TRBJ1-4,TRBV7-2,NA,many,CASQGSNEKLFF,TGTGCCAGTCAGGGGTCTAATGAAAAACTGTTTTTT
13,TRBJ2-1,TRBV30,TRBD2,few,CAWRTSGYNEQFF,TGTGCCTGGAGGACTAGCGGTTACAATGAGCAGTTCTTC